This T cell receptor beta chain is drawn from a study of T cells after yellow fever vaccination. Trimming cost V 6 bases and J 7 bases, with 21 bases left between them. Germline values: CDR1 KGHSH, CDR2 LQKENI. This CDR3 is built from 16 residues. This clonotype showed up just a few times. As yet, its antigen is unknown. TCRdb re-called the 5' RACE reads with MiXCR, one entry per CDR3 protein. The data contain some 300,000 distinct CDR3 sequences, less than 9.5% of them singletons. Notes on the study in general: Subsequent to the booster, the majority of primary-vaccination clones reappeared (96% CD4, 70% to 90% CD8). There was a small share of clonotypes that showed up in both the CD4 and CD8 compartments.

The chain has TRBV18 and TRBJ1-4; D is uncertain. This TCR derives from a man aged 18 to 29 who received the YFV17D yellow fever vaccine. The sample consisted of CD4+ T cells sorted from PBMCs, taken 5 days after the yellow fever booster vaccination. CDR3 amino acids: CASSSMLGGSGEKLFF. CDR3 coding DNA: TGTGCCAGCTCCTCCATGCTCGGAGGATCCGGTGAAAAACTGTTTTTT.